This T cell receptor (beta chain) was obtained from a study of T-cell memory formation after mild COVID-19. 5'RACE primed at constant segments yielded TCR alpha and TCR beta cDNA libraries bearing sample barcodes and UMIs. TCRdb re-called the 5' RACE reads through MiXCR, storing one row per CDR3 protein. Among tens of thousands of distinct CDR3 sequences listed, about 10% were seen once. Germline V CDR1 and CDR2: SQVTM, ANQGSEA. CDR3 length: 12 amino acids. Trimming removed 4 bases at V and 3 bases at J, with 9 bases between. The sample holds many counts of this clonotype. The chain couples TRBV29-1 to TRBJ2-5; D possibly corresponds to TRBD2 (6 bases). The receptor was derived from a man younger than 30 who had mild COVID-19 (a few samples of this study predate the infection). Cell type and time point are not known. Material for sequencing was PBMCs or a T cell subset sorted from them (not recorded which). CDR3 protein: CSVVPGEETQYF. Written as DNA, the CDR3 is TGCAGCGTTGTCCCGGGGGAAGAGACCCAGTACTTC. Combining the CDR3 with reference TRBV29-1 and TRBJ2-5 gives the whole variable domain SAVISQKPSRDICQRGTSLTIQCQVDSQVTMMFWYRQQPGQSLTLIATANQGSEATYESGFVIDKFPISRPNLTFSTLTVSNMSPEDSSIYLCSVVPGEETQYFGPGTRLLVL.